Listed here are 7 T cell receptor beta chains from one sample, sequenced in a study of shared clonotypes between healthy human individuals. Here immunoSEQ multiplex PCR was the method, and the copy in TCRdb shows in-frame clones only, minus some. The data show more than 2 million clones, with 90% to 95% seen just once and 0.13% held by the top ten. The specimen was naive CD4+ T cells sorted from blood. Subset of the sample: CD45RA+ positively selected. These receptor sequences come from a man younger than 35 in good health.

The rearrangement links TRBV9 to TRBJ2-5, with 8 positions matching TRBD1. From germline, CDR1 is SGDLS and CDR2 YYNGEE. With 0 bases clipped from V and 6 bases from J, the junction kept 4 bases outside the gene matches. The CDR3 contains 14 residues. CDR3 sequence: CASSVGQGIQTQYF. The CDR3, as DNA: TGTGCCAGCAGCGTAGGACAGGGGATACAGACCCAGTACTTC.

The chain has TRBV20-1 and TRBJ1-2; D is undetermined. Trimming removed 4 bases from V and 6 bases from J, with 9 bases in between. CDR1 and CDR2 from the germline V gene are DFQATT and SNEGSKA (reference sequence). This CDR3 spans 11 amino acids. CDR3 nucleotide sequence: TGCAGTGCTACGTGGCTAGATGGCTACACCTTC. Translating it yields CSATWLDGYTF.

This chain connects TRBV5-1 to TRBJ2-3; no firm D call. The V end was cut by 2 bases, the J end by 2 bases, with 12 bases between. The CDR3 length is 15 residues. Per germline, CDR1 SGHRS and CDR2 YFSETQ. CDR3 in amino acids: CASSLIRASTDTQYF. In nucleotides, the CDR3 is TGCGCCAGCAGCTTAATTCGGGCCTCCACAGATACGCAGTATTTT. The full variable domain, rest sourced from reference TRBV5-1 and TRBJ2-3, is KAGVTQTPRYLIKTRGQQVTLSCSPISGHRSVSWYQQTPGQGLQFLFEYFSETQRNKGNFPGRFSGRQFSNSRSEMNVSTLELGDSALYLCASSLIRASTDTQYFGPGTRLTVL.

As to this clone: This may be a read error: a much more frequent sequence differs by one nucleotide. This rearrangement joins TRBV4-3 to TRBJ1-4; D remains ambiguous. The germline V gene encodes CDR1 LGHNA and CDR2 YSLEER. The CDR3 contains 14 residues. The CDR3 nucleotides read TGCGCCAGCAGCCTTTCGACGGGAAACGAAAAACTGCTTTTT. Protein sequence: CASSLSTGNEKLLF.

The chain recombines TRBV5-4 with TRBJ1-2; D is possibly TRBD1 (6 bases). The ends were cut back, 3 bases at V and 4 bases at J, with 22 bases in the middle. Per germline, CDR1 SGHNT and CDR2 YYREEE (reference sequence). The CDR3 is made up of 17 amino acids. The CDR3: CASSWGLPRGSTYGYTF. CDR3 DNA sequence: TGTGCCAGCAGCTGGGGGCTCCCCAGGGGTAGTACCTATGGCTACACCTTC.

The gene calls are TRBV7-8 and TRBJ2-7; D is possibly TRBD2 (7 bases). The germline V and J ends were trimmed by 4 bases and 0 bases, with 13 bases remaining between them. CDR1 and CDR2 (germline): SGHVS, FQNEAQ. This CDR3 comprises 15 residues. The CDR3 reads CASSSRGRSSYEQYF. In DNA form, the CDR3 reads TGTGCCAGCAGCTCGCGGGGGCGAAGCTCCTACGAGCAGTACTTC.

The CDR3 sequence is CASTQGGEQGEIGSNQPQHF. CDR3 bases: TGTGCCAGCACCCAGGGGGGCGAGCAGGGCGAGATAGGGAGCAATCAGCCCCAGCATTTT. The V call is TRBV27, the J call TRBJ1-5; 7 nucleotides agree with TRBD1. Germline V gives CDR1 MNHEY, CDR2 SMNVEV (reference sequence). The CDR3 has 20 amino acids. Unmatched junction bases numbered 22, after V lost 7 bases and J lost 1 base.